What follows are 3 T cell receptor beta chains derived from one specimen sequenced in a study of blood T cell repertoires in COVID-19. Profiled with immunoSEQ multiplex PCR; TCRdb holds only in-frame clones, not every one. This sample has approximately 94,000 clones, with 84% found just once. Sequencing was performed on peripheral blood. The receptors originated from a man between 60 and 70 years old with acute or convalescent COVID-19.

This clone was seen a few times. The chain couples TRBV10-3 to TRBJ1-1, with 8 bases identical to TRBD1. V trimming: 8 bases; J trimming: 6 bases; junction bases outside the gene matches: 5. This CDR3 has 12 residues. Germline loops: CDR1 ENHRY, CDR2 SYGVKD. CDR3 sequence (DNA): TGTGCCATCTCCGACAGGGGACCTGAAGCTTTCTTT. This translates into CAISDRGPEAFF.

CDR3 bases: TGTGCCAGCAGTTACTCGGCGGCGCAAAACACTGAAGCTTTCTTT. Residues: CASSYSAAQNTEAFF. This rearrangement joins TRBV6-5 to TRBJ1-1; D is undetermined. This CDR3 is built from 15 residues. V was cut by 0 bases and J by 2 bases, with 10 bases left in between. Germline V lookup: CDR1 MNHEY, CDR2 SVGAGI.

V gene TRBV10-2 combines with J gene TRBJ2-1; D is uncertain. The CDR3 totals 13 residues. Germline V CDR1 and CDR2: WSHSY, SAAADI. Trimming removed 4 bases at V and 2 bases at J, with 6 bases between. The CDR3 DNA reads as TGCGCCAGCAGTGCCAGGACCTACAATGAGCAGTTCTTC. It is translated as CASSARTYNEQFF.